This passage covers 13 T cell receptor beta chains from one sample sequenced in a study of cytomegalovirus exposure and HLA in healthy donors. Both 60 Vbeta primers and 13 Jbeta primers went into the PCR. The table came from immunoSEQ multiplex PCR; TCRdb's copy has only in-frame clones and leaves some out. The sample has 100,000 to 150,000 clones. The material sequenced was PBMCs. The source is a middle-aged woman in good health and CMV-seropositive.

The V call is TRBV15, the J call TRBJ2-3; TRBD2 aligns across 9 bases. This CDR3 is 15 amino acids long. The J segment lost 3 bases and the V segment lost 2 bases, leaving 3 bases of the junction unmatched. CDR1 and CDR2 from the germline V gene are LNHNV and YYDKDF (reference sequence). As DNA, the CDR3 is TGTGCCACCAGCAGATCAGCGGGGGGAACAGATACGCAGTATTTT. Translating gives CATSRSAGGTDTQYF. Variable domain in full (rest from reference TRBV15 and TRBJ2-3): DAMVIQNPRYQVTQFGKPVTLSCSQTLNHNVMYWYQQKSSQAPKLLFHYYDKDFNNEADTPDNFQSRRPNTSFCFLDIRSPGLGDTAMYLCATSRSAGGTDTQYFGPGTRLTVL.

The chain has TRBV19 and TRBJ1-5; D gene unclear. In germline, CDR1 is LNHDA, CDR2 SQIVND (reference sequence). The ends were cut back, 3 bases at V and 0 bases at J, with 9 bases in the middle. The CDR3 is 15 residues long. DNA for the CDR3: TGTGCCAGTAGTATGGGGAGAAATAGCAATCAGCCCCAGCATTTT. As protein: CASSMGRNSNQPQHF.

This chain connects TRBV7-9 to TRBJ2-7; D may be TRBD2 (6 bases). This CDR3 is built from 14 residues. CDR1 SEHNR and CDR2 FQNEAQ come from the germline V gene (reference sequence). V was clipped by 3 bases and J by 5 bases, with 14 bases between them. CDR3 sequence: CASSFSEGLHEQYF. The CDR3 DNA follows: TGTGCCAGCAGCTTTTCGGAGGGGCTCCACGAGCAGTACTTC.

The DNA of the CDR3 is TGTGCCTGGAGTGTGGGGACTGATTCGTTCTTC. Encoded protein: CAWSVGTDSFF. V is TRBV30 and J is TRBJ2-1, with D perhaps TRBD2 (6 bases). Germline V gene data show CDR1 as GTSNPN and CDR2 as SVGIG (reference sequence). Trimming left V 0 bases short and J 15 bases short, with 12 bases between. CDR3 length: 11 residues.

The chain recombines TRBV27 with TRBJ2-2; 10 positions agree with TRBD2. The CDR3 sequence is 14 residues long. CDR1 is MNHEY, CDR2 SMNVEV, per germline (reference sequence). The V gene end was trimmed by 6 bases and the J gene end by 14 bases; junction bases not matched to a gene: 12. The CDR3 DNA sequence: TGTGCCAGCAGCCCTCTCAGCGGGGGGGCGGAACTGTTTTTT. Its translation: CASSPLSGGAELFF.

The rearrangement uses TRBV13 and TRBJ2-1, with D maybe TRBD2 (5 bases). The CDR3 spans 14 residues. Germline CDR1 is PRHDT and CDR2 is FYEKMQ (reference sequence). V shed 5 bases and J shed 10 bases, with 18 bases lying between them. CDR3 region: CASSHMASGNEQFF. The CDR3 DNA reads as TGTGCCAGCAGCCATATGGCCAGCGGAAACGAGCAGTTCTTC.

The chain joins TRBV15 to TRBJ1-4, with a possible D match to TRBD1 (5 bases). CDR1 and CDR2 from the germline V gene are LNHNV and YYDKDF (reference sequence). The CDR3 spans 14 residues. The V and J ends lost 2 bases and 5 bases respectively, with 9 bases between them. The CDR3 sequence is CATSRQGENEKLFF. The CDR3 DNA is TGTGCCACCAGCAGACAGGGCGAGAATGAAAAACTGTTTTTT.

This chain uses TRBV28 with TRBJ2-5; tentative D call: TRBD2 (5 bases). V lost 3 bases and J lost 6, with 20 bases in between. The germline V gene encodes CDR1 MDHEN and CDR2 SYDVKM. This CDR3 has 16 residues. This CDR3 reads CASSLAGERDGKTQYF. In DNA, the CDR3 is TGTGCCAGCAGTTTGGCCGGGGAAAGGGATGGAAAGACCCAGTACTTC.

This chain joins TRBV18 and TRBJ1-3, with D possibly matching TRBD1 (6 bases). The CDR3 is made up of 17 amino acids. V was shortened by 2 bases and J by 0 bases, with 14 bases between the two germline ends. In germline, CDR1 is KGHSH, CDR2 LQKENI. CDR3 protein: CASSPVAGQTSGNTIYF. The CDR3 DNA is TGTGCCAGCTCACCAGTGGCAGGACAGACCTCTGGAAACACCATATATTTT.

For this clone: The junction departs from germline at one end; a sequencing error may be responsible. Different DNA sequences within this sample yield the same CDR3. J is TRBJ1-1 and V is TRBV27; 9 bases are a match to TRBD1. This CDR3 is 14 amino acids long. Germline loops: CDR1 MNHEY, CDR2 SMNVEV (reference sequence). The chain's CDR3 is CASRQGAGNTEAFF. CDR3 nucleotide sequence: TGTGCCAGCAGACAGGGGGCTGGGAACACTGAAGCCTTCTTT.

The chain links TRBV19 to TRBJ1-5; D might be TRBD1 (6 bases). The V gene lost 7 bases and the J gene lost 2 bases, with 21 bases spanning the gap. The CDR3 sequence is 17 residues long. Germline V gene sequence: CDR1 LNHDA, CDR2 SQIVND (reference sequence). The CDR3 region is CASTITGLRSRNQPQHF. CDR3 nucleotide sequence: TGTGCCAGTACCATCACAGGGCTTCGTAGTCGCAATCAGCCCCAGCATTTT.

The chain carries TRBV10-3 and TRBJ1-2; maybe TRBD1 (6 bases). V lost 10 bases and J 4 bases, leaving 13 bases between the germline ends. Per the germline V gene, CDR1 is ENHRY and CDR2 is SYGVKD. CDR3 length equals 12 residues. The CDR3 DNA is TGTGCCACCTCCACAGGGAGCTATGGCTACACCTTC. Protein sequence: CATSTGSYGYTF.

The chain carries TRBV7-3 and TRBJ2-2; 9 bases map to TRBD1. CDR1 SGHTA and CDR2 FQGTGA come from the germline V gene. The CDR3 extends over 18 amino acids. Trimming at V came to 3 bases and at J to 4 bases, leaving 12 bases not matched to a gene. DNA of the CDR3: TGTGCCAGCAGCTTGAGGGCTAGGGACAGGGAGGGCACCGGGGAGCTGTTTTTT. It encodes CASSLRARDREGTGELFF.